The 20 T cell receptor beta chains in this list originate from one sample, sequenced in a study of shared clonotypes between healthy human individuals (dated by TCRdb to 2020 to 2021). Libraries were prepared through the immunoSEQ multiplex PCR assay. TCRdb holds this immuneACCESS table with in-frame rearrangements only. Some clones are missing; in checked studies, unresolved V genes explain under half, and the rest has no known cause. Counted in this sample were approximately 1.5 million clones; 98% of them appeared once. Around 0.33% of the sample is held by the ten biggest clonotypes. Source material: naive CD4+ T cells sorted from blood. This specimen's cell subset or site label, per the study, means: CD45RA+ positively selected. Receptors originate from a young man in good health.

The chain couples TRBV13 to TRBJ2-2; 9 bases are shared with TRBD1. V shed 2 bases, J shed 4 bases, and the junction held 5 bases outside the gene matches. This CDR3 is built from 16 residues. CDR1 and CDR2 (germline): PRHDT, FYEKMQ (reference sequence). CDR3 bases: TGTGCCAGCAGCTTAAACAGGGGGCGAGGCACCGGGGAGCTGTTTTTT. It specifies CASSLNRGRGTGELFF.

The CDR3 nucleotides read TGTGCCAGCAGAAGGACTAGCGGAGCCAAAAACATTCAGTACTTC. This translates into CASRRTSGAKNIQYF. This chain connects TRBV7-9 to TRBJ2-4; 10 positions match TRBD2. Germline V gene sequence: CDR1 SEHNR, CDR2 FQNEAQ (reference sequence). Trimming took 6 bases from V and 0 from J; bases not matched to a gene: 2. The CDR3 contains 15 residues.

The count of this clone is one. V gene TRBV27 combines with J gene TRBJ1-5; D gene unclear. The CDR3 is 17 amino acids. Trimming stripped 5 bases from V and 5 bases from J, with 22 bases between. The germline V gene encodes CDR1 MNHEY and CDR2 SMNVEV (reference sequence). The CDR3 loop reads CASSPLLDASGHQPQHF. CDR3 DNA sequence: TGTGCCAGCAGTCCGCTCCTAGACGCCTCGGGCCATCAGCCCCAGCATTTT.

The genes are TRBV5-5 and TRBJ2-1; 11 nucleotides match TRBD2. Germline CDR1 and CDR2: SGHKS and YYEKEE (reference sequence). V gave up 2 bases and J gave up 3 bases; unmatched junction bases: 7. This CDR3 region has 17 residues. The CDR3 loop reads CASSLLPGLADYNEQFF. Here the CDR3 DNA reads TGTGCCAGCAGCTTACTCCCGGGACTAGCGGACTACAATGAGCAGTTCTTC.

To note about this clone: Other DNA sequences in the same sample also yield this CDR3. This chain connects TRBV5-5 to TRBJ2-3; 9 bases map to TRBD2. Germline CDR1 is SGHKS and CDR2 is YYEKEE (reference sequence). The CDR3 loop spans 16 amino acids. J was trimmed by 0 bases and V by 4 bases; bases with no gene match: 6. CDR3: CASSPRLAASTDTQYF. In DNA form, the CDR3 reads TGTGCCAGCAGCCCGCGACTAGCGGCTAGCACAGATACGCAGTATTTT.

The V and J genes are TRBV2 and TRBJ2-7; possible D gene TRBD1, 5 bases. Germline CDR1 is SNHLY and CDR2 is FYNNEI. V lost 8 bases to trimming and J lost 1 base, with 12 bases between them. The CDR3 consists of 13 residues. The CDR3 DNA is TGTGCCAGCGGCAGGGTTCCTTCCTACGAGCAGTACTTC. Its protein product is CASGRVPSYEQYF.

The chain uses TRBV11-2 and TRBJ2-1; possibly TRBD2 for D (6 bases). Germline V CDR1 and CDR2: SGHAT, FQNNGV. Trimming pared 5 bases from V and 0 bases from J, leaving 11 bases between. The CDR3 extends over 15 amino acids. The CDR3 sequence: CASSRSGSSYNEQFF. CDR3 DNA: TGTGCCAGCAGCCGTAGCGGAAGCTCCTACAATGAGCAGTTCTTC.

The rearrangement joins TRBV18 to TRBJ2-1; D is ambiguous. The CDR3 contains 16 residues. In germline, CDR1 is KGHSH, CDR2 LQKENI. The ends were cut back, 3 bases at V and 0 bases at J, with 12 bases in the middle. CDR3 protein: CASSPTLGGSYNEQFF. CDR3 nucleotides: TGTGCCAGCTCACCCACGTTGGGTGGCTCCTACAATGAGCAGTTCTTC.

Notes on this clone: Other DNA sequences from this sample encode an identical CDR3 as well. J is TRBJ2-7 and V is TRBV9, with 7 bases matching TRBD1. This CDR3 spans 13 amino acids. V shed 3 bases and J 1 base; nucleotides not matched to a gene: 1. Germline lookup yields CDR1 SGDLS and CDR2 YYNGEE. DNA for the CDR3: TGTGCCAGCAGCGGACAGGGTTCCTACGAGCAGTACTTC. This sequence encodes CASSGQGSYEQYF.

The rearrangement uses TRBV5-1 and TRBJ2-7; 12 bases align to TRBD2. The CDR3 totals 16 residues. Germline-derived CDR1 and CDR2 are SGHRS and YFSETQ. V lost 1 base and J lost 7; bases outside the gene matches: 9. CDR3 residues: CASSLNLAGGPEEQYF. In DNA form, the CDR3 reads TGCGCCAGCAGCTTGAACCTAGCGGGAGGGCCTGAGGAGCAGTACTTC.

CDR3 sequence: CASSKGTSGSYEQYF. In DNA form, the CDR3 reads TGTGCCAGTAGTAAGGGGACTAGCGGGAGTTACGAGCAGTACTTC. The chain has TRBV19 and TRBJ2-7; 14 bases are shared with TRBD2. Germline trimming cut 4 bases from V and 4 bases from J; bases unmatched to any gene: 3. The CDR3 loop spans 15 amino acids. Germline CDR1 reads LNHDA; CDR2 reads SQIVND (reference sequence).

Only one count was recorded for this clone. The genes are TRBV18 and TRBJ1-5; D may be TRBD1 (6 bases). The CDR3 has 15 residues. The V end was cut by 2 bases, the J end by 5 bases, with 13 bases between. CDR1 and CDR2 from the germline V gene are KGHSH and LQKENI. DNA for the CDR3: TGTGCCAGCTCACCAAATGGGGGGGCTGATCAGCCCCAGCATTTT. It is translated as CASSPNGGADQPQHF.

The chain recombines TRBV18 with TRBJ2-7; D uncertain. The germline V and J ends were trimmed by 5 bases and 2 bases, with 19 bases remaining between them. The germline gives CDR1 KGHSH, CDR2 LQKENI. The CDR3 loop spans 16 amino acids. The CDR3 here is CASSATPPGVAYEQYF. CDR3 sequence (DNA): TGTGCCAGCTCAGCTACCCCGCCGGGCGTGGCCTACGAGCAGTACTTC. Filled out from reference TRBV18 and TRBJ2-7, the complete variable domain reads NAGVMQNPRHLVRRRGQEARLRCSPMKGHSHVYWYRQLPEEGLKFMVYLQKENIIDESGMPKERFSAEFPKEGPSILRIQQVVRGDSAAYFCASSATPPGVAYEQYFGPGTRLTVT.

The V call is TRBV27, the J call TRBJ2-5; 11 nucleotides match TRBD1. V lost 6 bases, J lost 5 bases, and 11 bases stayed unmatched. The CDR3 is made up of 16 amino acids. Germline-derived CDR1 and CDR2 are MNHEY and SMNVEV (reference sequence). CDR3 coding DNA: TGTGCCAGCAGCCACGGACAGGGGGCTATAGGGGAGACCCAGTACTTC. Amino acids: CASSHGQGAIGETQYF.

The chain employs TRBV5-1 and TRBJ2-4; TRBD2 matches at 10 bases. Germline assignment: CDR1 SGHRS and CDR2 YFSETQ. Trimming cost V 3 bases and J 6 bases; bases outside gene matches: 6. This CDR3 spans 15 amino acids. CDR3 protein: CASSSGASGRNIQYF. The DNA of the CDR3 is TGCGCCAGCAGCTCGGGGGCTAGCGGGAGAAACATTCAGTACTTC.

J is TRBJ2-1 and V is TRBV4-3; 9 bases line up with TRBD1. There are 14 residues in the CDR3. The V and J ends lost 1 base and 10 bases, in that order; junction bases with no gene match: 5. Germline CDR1 LGHNA, CDR2 YSLEER. The CDR3 spells CASSQGDRVGEQFF. CDR3 DNA sequence: TGCGCCAGCAGCCAAGGGGACAGGGTCGGAGAGCAGTTCTTC.

The chain carries TRBV27 and TRBJ2-1; 12 bases match TRBD2. Germline CDR1 and CDR2: MNHEY and SMNVEV (reference sequence). This CDR3 has 15 residues. V gave up 3 bases and J gave up 6 bases; unmatched junction bases: 3. As DNA, the CDR3 is TGTGCCAGCAGTTTCCTAGCGGGAGGGGGCAATGAGCAGTTCTTC. Protein: CASSFLAGGGNEQFF.

The chain has TRBV5-4 and TRBJ2-3; D gene uncertain. The CDR3 contains 16 residues. The germline V gene encodes CDR1 SGHNT and CDR2 YYREEE (reference sequence). Trimming took 2 bases from V and 0 from J, leaving 13 bases between them. CDR3 DNA: TGTGCCAGCAGCTTTATTGGGCGGAGTAGCACAGATACGCAGTATTTT. This encodes CASSFIGRSSTDTQYF.

This chain joins TRBV6-1 and TRBJ2-1; either TRBD1 or TRBD2 may fit D (6 bases each). The CDR3 spans 15 residues. The V and J ends lost 7 bases and 6 bases respectively, with 19 bases between them. CDR1 and CDR2 from the germline V gene are MNHNS and SASEGT. The CDR3 nucleotides read TGTGCCAGCACGGGAGTGGGACAAATAGCCAATGAGCAGTTCTTC. It codes for CASTGVGQIANEQFF.

The chain uses TRBV7-3 and TRBJ2-7; a weak D match, TRBD2 (6 bases). CDR1 and CDR2 from the germline V gene are SGHTA and FQGTGA. CDR3 length equals 14 residues. V gave up 5 bases and J gave up 7 bases, with 18 bases separating them. This CDR3 reads CASSLAGGPGEQYF. CDR3 bases: TGTGCCAGCAGCCTAGCTGGAGGGCCTGGGGAGCAGTACTTC.